This TCR beta chain appears in the sequencing data of a study of shared clonotypes between healthy human individuals. Study-wide results and limits: Sampling included only blood; tissue repertoires likely differ.

With respect to this clone: No antigen is known for it.

Germline V CDR1 and CDR2: SQVTM, ANQGSEA. This CDR3 is 16 amino acids long. Unmatched junction bases numbered 10, after V lost 4 bases and J lost 2 bases. Libraries were prepared by immunoSEQ multiplex PCR; TCRdb keeps only in-frame clonotypes and omits some of them. The sample consists of approximately 1.4 million clones, approximately 98% of them appearing once. What was sequenced was naive CD4+ T cells sorted from blood. Documented subset: CD45RA+ positively selected. The clonotype was recovered from a man aged 30 to 45 in good health. V and J are TRBV29-1 and TRBJ2-3; TRBD2 aligns across 9 bases. For the CDR3, the DNA is TGCAGCGTTGGGACTAGCGCCTTTTACTCCACAGATACGCAGTATTTT. Translation: CSVGTSAFYSTDTQYF.